These 17 T cell receptor delta chains share one sample of origin, sequenced in a study of gamma-delta chains in newborns, infants, children. TCRdb re-analyzed the reads via CATT. The sample lists about 3,500 delta-chain clones, around 0.65% seen once, with about 16% in the top ten. What was sequenced was blood. The receptors derive from a child who was a newborn, infant or young child, either healthy, febrile or measles-vaccinated (not recorded which).

In regard to this clone: This sequence is one base from a far larger clone and is likely a read error. The V gene is TRDV2, the J gene TRDJ3; 12 positions match TRDD3. This CDR3 contains 19 residues. The germline CDR1 and CDR2 sequences are GEAIGNYY and EKD. CDR3 DNA sequence: TGTGCCTGTGACACCGTACTGGGGGATACCTCCTGGGACACCCGACAGACGTTTTTC. It specifies CACDTVLGDTSWDTRQTFF.

This clone was found a few times. It differs at one base from a far larger clone, so likely a read error. The sample holds other DNA sequences that translate to the same CDR3. J is TRDJ3 and V is TRDV2, with D maybe TRDD3 (6 bases). V lost 1 base and J lost 0, with 9 bases in between. Looked up from germline, CDR1 is GEAIGNYY and CDR2 is EKD. The CDR3 is made up of 17 amino acids. CDR3 sequence: CACDTGGYSWDTRQMFF. The CDR3 coding sequence is TGTGCCTGTGACACTGGGGGGTACTCCTGGGACACCCGACAGATGTTTTTC.

Comments on this clone: A single base is all that separates this from a far larger clone, so a read error is likely. Other DNA sequences in the sample encode the same CDR3. The V gene is TRDV2, the J gene TRDJ3; D unresolved. The CDR3 length is 17 residues. Germline CDR1 reads GEAIGNYY; CDR2 reads EKD. CDR3 sequence reads: CACDSVNKPWDTRQMFF. CDR3 DNA: TGTGCCTGCGACAGTGTGAACAAACCGTGGGACACCCGACAGATGTTTTTC.

A remark on this clone: A far more abundant clone sits one base away, making this likely a read error. V is TRDV2 and J is TRDJ3, with 9 bases identical to TRDD3. Germline CDR1 and CDR2: GEAIGNYY and EKD. CDR3 size: 19 residues. CDR3 sequence reads: CACDTLGIRSSWGTRQMFF. In DNA form, the CDR3 reads TGTGCCTGTGACACCTTGGGGATACGTAGCTCCTGGGGCACCCGACAGATGTTTTTC.

This clone has more than one count but fewer than ten. For this DNA, TCRdb reports the protein of a much larger clone, which diverges at residue 3, most likely from a read error; the protein presented here is translated directly from the DNA. The gene calls are TRDV2 and TRDJ3; 11 bases agree with TRDD3. Per the germline V gene, CDR1 is GEAIGNYY and CDR2 is EKD. The CDR3 totals 17 residues. The DNA for the CDR3 is TGTGCCTATGACACTGGGGGATACTCCTGGGACACCCGACAGATGTTTTTC. Encoded protein: CAYDTGGYSWDTRQMFF.

This clone was recorded a few times. The CDR3 DNA reads as TGTGCCTGTGACACTTATACTGGGGGACAAACCCTGGACACCCGACAGATGTTTTTC. As protein: CACDTYTGGQTLDTRQMFF. This chain links TRDV2 with TRDJ3, with 9 bases fitting TRDD3. The CDR3 runs 19 residues. V gave up 1 base and J gave up 6 bases; unmatched junction bases: 12. Germline V gives CDR1 GEAIGNYY, CDR2 EKD.

Relative to its sample, this clone is medium-sized (0.01 to 0.1%). A much larger clone differs from this one at a single base, so this may be a read error. The chain is built from TRDV2 and TRDJ3; 11 bases line up with TRDD3. CDR3 length: 19 residues. CDR1 and CDR2 from the germline V gene are GEAIGNYY and EKD. The CDR3 bases are TGTGCCTGTGACACCGTACTGGGGGATAGCTCCTGGGACACCCGACAGGTGTTTTTC. This gives the protein CACDTVLGDSSWDTRQVFF.

This clone was counted between two and nine times. This DNA's translation and the protein TCRdb lists, from a much larger clone, do not match at residue 17, likely due to a read error; the protein shown is translated from the DNA. The chain has TRDV2 and TRDJ3, with 8 bases identical to TRDD3. Germline V gene lookup returns CDR1 GEAIGNYY and CDR2 EKD. The CDR3 loop spans 19 amino acids. The CDR3 protein is CACDLTGGPSSWDTRQIFF. In nucleotides, the CDR3 is TGTGCCTGTGATCTTACTGGGGGTCCTAGCTCCTGGGACACCCGACAGATTTTTTTC.

About this clone itself: This DNA translates differently at residue 7 from the TCRdb protein, which is that of a much larger clone; a read error is likely, and the protein shown is the DNA's own translation. Within the sample, other DNA sequences also encode this same CDR3. V is TRDV2 and J is TRDJ1; TRDD3 matches 8 bases. The CDR3 spans 16 residues. Germline V lookup: CDR1 GEAIGNYY, CDR2 EKD. The trim removed 1 base at V and 0 bases at J, leaving 6 bases unmatched. The CDR3 protein is CACDTMRDTYTDKLIF. CDR3 coding DNA: TGTGCCTGTGACACGATGAGGGATACGTACACCGATAAACTCATCTTT.

As to this clone: A read error is likely here: a far larger clone is one base away. In the same sample, other DNA sequences code for this CDR3. The V gene is TRDV2, the J gene TRDJ2; 12 bases line up with TRDD3. This CDR3 comprises 17 residues. Germline CDR1 is GEAIGNYY and CDR2 is EKD. DNA for the CDR3: TGTGCCTGTGACACCGTACTGGGGGATACTTTGACAGCACAGCTCTTCTTT. Protein sequence: CACDTVLGDTLTAQLFF.

This clone was observed a few times. The DNA for the CDR3 is TGTGCCTGTGACGTACTGGGGGCTATTTTGGACACCCGACAGATGTTTTTC. Amino acid sequence: CACDVLGAILDTRQMFF. The chain employs TRDV2 and TRDJ3; 8 bases fit TRDD3. This CDR3 contains 17 residues. Trimming took 3 bases from V and 6 from J; bases not matched to a gene: 9. The germline CDR1 and CDR2 sequences are GEAIGNYY and EKD.

The sample holds a few counts of this clone. A far larger clone differs by one base, so this is likely a read error. The identical CDR3 is also encoded by other nucleotide sequences in the sample. The chain uses TRDV2 and TRDJ1; 11 bases are a match to TRDD3. This CDR3 is 17 amino acids long. CDR1 is GEAIGNYY and CDR2 is EKD in the germline V gene. Here the CDR3 DNA reads TGTGCCTGTGACACCGTTGGGGGATACGGGTACACTGATAAACTCATCTTT. This encodes CACDTVGGYGYTDKLIF.

This clone was found a few times. TCRdb assigns this DNA the protein of a much larger clone, which departs from its translation at residue 10; this likely reflects a read error, and the protein shown comes from translating the DNA. The chain employs TRDV2 and TRDJ3; weak D call: TRDD2 (5 bases). The V gene's germline CDR1 is GEAIGNYY and CDR2 EKD. The CDR3 loop spans 17 amino acids. V dropped 0 bases and J dropped 5 bases, with 13 bases sitting between them. In nucleotides, the CDR3 is TGTGCCTGTGACACCGCCTACGAAACCCGGGACACCCGACAGATGTTTTTC. As protein: CACDTAYETRDTRQMFF.

Notes on this clone: The protein TCRdb gives is from a much larger clone and does not agree with this DNA's translation at residues 7 and 13, likely a read error; the protein shown here comes from the DNA. V usage is TRDV2 and J usage is TRDJ2; 10 positions match TRDD3. The CDR3 loop spans 15 amino acids. Germline lookup yields CDR1 GEAIGNYY and CDR2 EKD. DNA of the CDR3: TGTGCCTGTGACACGCTGATGGGGGATACAGCACAACCCTTCTTT. Protein sequence: CACDTLMGDTAQPFF.

In its sample, this clone was seen a few times. TCRdb has a much larger clone's protein, which differs at residue 7 from the translation of this DNA, likely because of a read error; what is shown is the protein translated from the DNA. V is TRDV2 and J is TRDJ3; no clear D gene. The CDR3 length is 18 residues. V lost 3 bases, J lost 2 bases, and 16 bases lay in between. Germline V gene data show CDR1 as GEAIGNYY and CDR2 as EKD. This CDR3 is CACDVLREITWDTRQMFF. CDR3 sequence (DNA): TGTGCCTGTGACGTACTGAGGGAGATAACCTGGGACACCCGACAGATGTTTTTC.

This clone is medium-sized within its sample. It may be a read error: a sequence one base away is much more abundant. The identical CDR3 is also encoded by other nucleotide sequences in the sample. The chain joins TRDV2 to TRDJ3; 10 bases agree with TRDD3. Germline loops: CDR1 GEAIGNYY, CDR2 EKD. The CDR3 has 18 residues. The CDR3: CACDTGGYSSWDTRQMFF. CDR3 nucleotides: TGTGCCTGTGACACTGGGGGATACAGCTCCTGGGACACCCGACAGATGTTCTTC.

Details on this clone: A much bigger clone sits one base away, suggesting this may be a read error. The J gene is given as TRDJ1, and the V gene is not called; the table names TRDD3, a call not compared with the DNA. This CDR3 has 25 residues. The CDR3 is CALGDLPPFRLLVGGYVGDTDKLIF. CDR3 sequence (DNA): TGTGCTCTTGGGGACCTTCCCCCCTTCCGTCTCTTGGTTGGGGGATACGTCGGGGACACCGATAAACTCATCTTT.